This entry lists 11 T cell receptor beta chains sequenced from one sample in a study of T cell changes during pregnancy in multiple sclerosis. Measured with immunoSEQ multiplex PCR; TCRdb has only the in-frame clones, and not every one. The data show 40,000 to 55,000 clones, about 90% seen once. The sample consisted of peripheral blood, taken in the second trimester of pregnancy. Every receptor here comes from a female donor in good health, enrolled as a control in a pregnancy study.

This CDR3 reads CASSVRGNQPQHF. In nucleotides, the CDR3 is TGTGCCAGCAGCGTAAGGGGAAATCAGCCCCAGCATTTT. V is TRBV7-2 and J is TRBJ1-5, with D maybe TRBD1 (5 bases). The germline CDR1 and CDR2 sequences are SGHTA and FQGNSA. The CDR3 is 13 residues long. V lost 5 bases, J lost 4 bases, and 9 bases lay in between.

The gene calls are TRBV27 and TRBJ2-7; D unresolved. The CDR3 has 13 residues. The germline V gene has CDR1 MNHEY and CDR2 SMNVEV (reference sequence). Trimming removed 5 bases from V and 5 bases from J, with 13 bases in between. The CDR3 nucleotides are TGTGCCAGCAGTCCCAGGCCAGTCGACGAGCAGTACTTC. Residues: CASSPRPVDEQYF.

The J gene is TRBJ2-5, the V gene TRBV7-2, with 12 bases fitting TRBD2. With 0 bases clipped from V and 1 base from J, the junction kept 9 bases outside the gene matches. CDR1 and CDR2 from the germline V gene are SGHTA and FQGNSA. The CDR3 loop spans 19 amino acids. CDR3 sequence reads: CASSLAASGGAWTQETQYF. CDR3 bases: TGTGCCAGCAGCTTAGCTGCTAGCGGGGGGGCCTGGACCCAAGAGACCCAGTACTTC.

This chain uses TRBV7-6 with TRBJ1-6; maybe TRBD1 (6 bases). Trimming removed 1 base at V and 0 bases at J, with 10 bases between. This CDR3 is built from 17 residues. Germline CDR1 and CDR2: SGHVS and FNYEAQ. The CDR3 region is CASSLGQGSSYNSPLHF. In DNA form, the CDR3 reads TGTGCCAGCAGCTTAGGCCAGGGGAGCTCCTATAATTCACCCCTCCACTTT.

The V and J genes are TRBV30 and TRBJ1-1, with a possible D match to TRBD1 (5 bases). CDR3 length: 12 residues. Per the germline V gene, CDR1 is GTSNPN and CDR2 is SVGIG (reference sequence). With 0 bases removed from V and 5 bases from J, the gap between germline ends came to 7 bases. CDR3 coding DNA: TGTGCCTGGAGTGTAAGGGGAACTGAAGCTTTCTTT. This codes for CAWSVRGTEAFF.

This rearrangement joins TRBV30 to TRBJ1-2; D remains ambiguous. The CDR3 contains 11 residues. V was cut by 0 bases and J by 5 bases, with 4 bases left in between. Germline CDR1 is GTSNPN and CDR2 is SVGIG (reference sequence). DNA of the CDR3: TGTGCCTGGAGTGTACGGTATGGCTACACCTTC. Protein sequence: CAWSVRYGYTF.

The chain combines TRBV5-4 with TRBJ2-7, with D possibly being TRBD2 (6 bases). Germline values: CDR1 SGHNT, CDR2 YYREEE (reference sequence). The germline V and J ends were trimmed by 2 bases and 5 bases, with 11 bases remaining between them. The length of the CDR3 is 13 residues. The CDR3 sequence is CASSFHGGHEQYF. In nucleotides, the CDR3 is TGTGCCAGCAGCTTTCACGGGGGACACGAGCAGTACTTC.

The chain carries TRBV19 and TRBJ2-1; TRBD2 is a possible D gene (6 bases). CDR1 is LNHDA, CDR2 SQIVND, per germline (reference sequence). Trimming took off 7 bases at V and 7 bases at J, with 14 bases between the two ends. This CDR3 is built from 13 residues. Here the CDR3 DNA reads TGTGCCAGTACTCTGGAGGGACGAAATGAGCAGTTCTTC. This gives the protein CASTLEGRNEQFF. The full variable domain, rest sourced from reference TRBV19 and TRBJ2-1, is DGGITQSPKYLFRKEGQNVTLSCEQNLNHDAMYWYRQDPGQGLRLIYYSQIVNDFQKGDIAEGYSVSREKKESFPLTVTSAQKNPTAFYLCASTLEGRNEQFFGPGTRLTVL.

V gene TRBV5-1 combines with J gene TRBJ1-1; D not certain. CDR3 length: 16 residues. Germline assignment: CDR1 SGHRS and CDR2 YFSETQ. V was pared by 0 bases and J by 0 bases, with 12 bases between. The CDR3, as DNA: TGCGCCAGCAGCTTGGTTGGACTGAACTTGAACACTGAAGCTTTCTTT. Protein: CASSLVGLNLNTEAFF.

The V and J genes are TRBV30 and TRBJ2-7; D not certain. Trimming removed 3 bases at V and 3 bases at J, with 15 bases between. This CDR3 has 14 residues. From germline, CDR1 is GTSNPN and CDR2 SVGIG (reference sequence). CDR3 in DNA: TGTGCCTGGAGCCCCTCCCACGGCGGCTACGAGCAGTACTTC. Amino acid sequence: CAWSPSHGGYEQYF.

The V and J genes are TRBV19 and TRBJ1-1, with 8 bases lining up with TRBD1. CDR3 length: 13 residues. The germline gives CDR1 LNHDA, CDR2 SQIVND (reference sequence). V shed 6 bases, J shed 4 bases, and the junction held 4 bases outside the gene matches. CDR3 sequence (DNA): TGTGCCAGTAGGAAACAGGGGGGCACTGAAGCTTTCTTT. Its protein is CASRKQGGTEAFF.